A single sample is the source of the 7 T cell receptor beta chains below, sequenced in a study of blood T cell repertoires in COVID-19. Some clones are missing from TCRdb's copy, which holds only in-frame ones; the method was immunoSEQ multiplex PCR. Found here are around 100,000 clones, over 75% of them singletons; the top ten hold approximately 31%. The source material was peripheral blood. All receptors derive from a woman older than 75 with acute or convalescent COVID-19.

V is TRBV28 and J is TRBJ1-2; D not resolved. Trimming left V 2 bases short and J 11 bases short, with 9 bases between. This CDR3 has 11 residues. CDR1 and CDR2 (germline): MDHEN, SYDVKM. CDR3 DNA: TGTGCCAGCAGTTTAGGGTCGGGTTACACCTTC. Translated, it gives CASSLGSGYTF.

The J gene is TRBJ2-7, the V gene TRBV30; TRBD1 agrees at 10 bases. Looked up from germline, CDR1 is GTSNPN and CDR2 is SVGIG (reference sequence). There are 14 residues in the CDR3. Trimming removed 4 bases from V and 1 base from J; junction bases left unmatched: 4. CDR3: CAWNQGQGSYEQYF. The CDR3 coding sequence is TGTGCCTGGAATCAGGGACAGGGGTCCTACGAGCAGTACTTC. The variable domain in full, completed from reference TRBV30 and TRBJ2-7, reads SQTIHQWPATLVQPVGSPLSLECTVEGTSNPNLYWYRQAAGRGLQLLFYSVGIGQISSEVPQNLSASRPQDRQFILSSKKLLLSDSGFYLCAWNQGQGSYEQYFGPGTRLTVT.

The V call is TRBV28, the J call TRBJ2-5; tentatively, D is TRBD2 (5 bases). The ends were cut back, 6 bases at V and 2 bases at J, with 19 bases in the middle. Germline CDR1 is MDHEN and CDR2 is SYDVKM. This CDR3 has 16 amino acids. The CDR3 reads CASSPFHGEIQETQYF. The DNA for the CDR3 is TGTGCCAGCAGCCCCTTCCACGGGGAGATACAAGAGACCCAGTACTTC.

This CDR3 is CATSEGTANTEAFF. CDR3 nucleotide sequence: TGTGCCACCAGTGAAGGGACAGCGAACACTGAAGCTTTCTTT. This chain uses TRBV24-1 with TRBJ1-1; TRBD1 agrees at 7 bases. The CDR3 loop spans 14 amino acids. The germline CDR1 and CDR2 sequences are KGHDR and SFDVKD. With V trimmed by 4 bases and J by 1 base, 2 bases remained unmatched.

This clone was seen once. V usage is TRBV5-1 and J usage is TRBJ1-1, with D possibly being TRBD1 (6 bases). The CDR3 runs to 14 residues. Trimming stripped 0 bases from V and 3 bases from J, with 9 bases between. Looked up from germline, CDR1 is SGHRS and CDR2 is YFSETQ. The DNA for the CDR3 is TGCGCCAGCAGCTTGGTGGCAGGGGACACTGAAGCTTTCTTT. Amino acids: CASSLVAGDTEAFF.

The rearrangement joins TRBV29-1 to TRBJ2-7, with 10 bases aligning to TRBD1. The ends lost 8 bases at V and 6 bases at J; junction bases unmatched: 7. Germline V gene lookup returns CDR1 SQVTM and CDR2 ANQGSEA. The CDR3 is 12 residues long. The CDR3 DNA is TGCAGCACCCGGGACAGGGGACCCGAGCAGTACTTC. Amino acids: CSTRDRGPEQYF.

V is TRBV28 and J is TRBJ1-2; unclear D gene. V was pared by 5 bases and J by 2 bases, with 3 bases between. The CDR3 is made up of 11 amino acids. The V gene's germline CDR1 is MDHEN and CDR2 SYDVKM. The DNA of the CDR3 is TGTGCCAGCAGTCAGAACTATGGCTACACCTTC. It yields the protein CASSQNYGYTF.